The 5 T cell receptor beta chains reported below all come from one sample, sequenced in a study of regulatory T cells in long-lasting Graves disease. Through Arm-PCR of CDR3 regions and iRepertoire HTBI primers, TCR beta libraries were built. TCRdb ran MiXCR on the multiplex PCR reads and lists one entry per CDR3 protein. The repertoire holds around 400,000 distinct CDR3 sequences, with about 14% as singletons. The time point is: newly diagnosed GD, antithyroid drugs for less than 3 months. Extracted RNA from PBMCs served as the source of the TCR library. The input for sequencing was peripheral blood mononuclear cells (PBMCs), taken at new diagnosis, from a patient treated with antithyroid drugs. The receptor source for this set is a female donor with Graves disease.

This clonotype has ten or more counts. In nucleotides, the CDR3 is TGTGCCAGCAGCCGTACTAGCGAGCGCGCCCTTGGGTTCTTC. It encodes CASSRTSERALGFF. The genes are TRBV6-2 or TRBV6-3 and TRBJ2-1; 7 bases agree with TRBD2. V trimming: 6 bases; J trimming: 15 bases; junction bases outside the gene matches: 17. Per germline, CDR1 MNHEY and CDR2 SVGEGT. CDR3 size: 14 residues.

The J gene is TRBJ2-7, the V gene TRBV6-2 or TRBV6-3; 7 bases agree with TRBD1. The junction had 4 bases not matched to a gene; V was cut back by 0 bases and J by 2 bases. Germline CDR1 and CDR2: MNHEY and SVGEGT. CDR3 length: 15 amino acids. The CDR3 DNA is TGTGCCAGCAGTTACTCCGGACAGGTAACCTACGAGCAGTACTTC. This codes for CASSYSGQVTYEQYF.

This clonotype was seen at least ten times. The rearrangement uses TRBV12-3 or TRBV12-4 and TRBJ1-1, with a weak D call TRBD1 (6 bases). CDR3 length: 14 residues. The ends were cut back, 5 bases at V and 4 bases at J, with 14 bases in the middle. CDR3 sequence: CASSPTHRATEAFF. The DNA of the CDR3 is TGTGCCAGCAGTCCTACTCACAGGGCCACTGAAGCTTTCTTT.

In its sample, this clonotype was seen once. The J gene is TRBJ2-1, the V gene TRBV9; D assignment may be TRBD1 or TRBD2 (5 bases each). V was cut by 0 bases and J by 8 bases, with 12 bases left in between. Per germline, CDR1 SGDLS and CDR2 YYNGEE. This CDR3 has 14 amino acids. For the CDR3, the DNA is TGTGCCAGCAGCGTAGGGTCCTTGGGGGATGAGCAGTTCTTC. This encodes CASSVGSLGDEQFF. Looking up the rest from reference TRBV9 and TRBJ2-1 gives the full variable domain: DSGVTQTPKHLITATGQRVTLRCSPRSGDLSVYWYQQSLDQGLQFLIQYYNGEERAKGNILERFSAQQFPDLHSELNLSSLELGDSALYFCASSVGSLGDEQFFGPGTRLTVL.

The sample holds many counts of this clonotype. The CDR3 DNA follows: TGCAGTGCTAGAGATGGAGGGGACGGGCAGCCCCAGCATTTT. Its protein is CSARDGGDGQPQHF. The chain recombines TRBV20-1 with TRBJ1-5, with a tentative D call TRBD1 (5 bases). V was trimmed by 0 bases and J by 7 bases, leaving 13 bases between them. The CDR3 loop spans 14 amino acids. Germline-derived CDR1 and CDR2 are DFQATT and SNEGSKA (reference sequence).